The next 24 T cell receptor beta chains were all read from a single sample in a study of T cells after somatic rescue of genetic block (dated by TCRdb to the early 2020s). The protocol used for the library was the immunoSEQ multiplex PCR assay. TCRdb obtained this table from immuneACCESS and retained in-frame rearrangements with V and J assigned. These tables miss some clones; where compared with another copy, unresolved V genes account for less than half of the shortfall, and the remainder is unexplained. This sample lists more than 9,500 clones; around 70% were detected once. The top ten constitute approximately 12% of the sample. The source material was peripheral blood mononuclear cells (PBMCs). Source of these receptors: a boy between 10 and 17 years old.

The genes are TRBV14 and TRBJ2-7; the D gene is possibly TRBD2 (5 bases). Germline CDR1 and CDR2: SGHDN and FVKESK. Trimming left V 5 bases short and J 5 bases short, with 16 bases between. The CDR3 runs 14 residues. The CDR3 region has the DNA TGTGCCAGCAGCTCCCGAGGGCAGCGGCACGAGCAGTACTTC. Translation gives CASSSRGQRHEQYF.

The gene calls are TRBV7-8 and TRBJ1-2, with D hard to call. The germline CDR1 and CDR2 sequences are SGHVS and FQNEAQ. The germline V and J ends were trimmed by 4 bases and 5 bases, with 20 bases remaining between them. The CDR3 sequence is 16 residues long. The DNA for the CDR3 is TGTGCCAGCAGCTCCCGGGCCCCCCCCTCCCTTTATGGCTACACCTTC. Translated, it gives CASSSRAPPSLYGYTF.

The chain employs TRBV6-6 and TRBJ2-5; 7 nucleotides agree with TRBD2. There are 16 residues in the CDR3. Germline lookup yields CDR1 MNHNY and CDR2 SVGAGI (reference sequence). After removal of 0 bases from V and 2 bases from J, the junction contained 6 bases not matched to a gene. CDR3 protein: CASSYSGGGGQETQYF. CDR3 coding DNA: TGTGCCAGCAGTTACTCTGGCGGGGGAGGACAAGAGACCCAGTACTTC.

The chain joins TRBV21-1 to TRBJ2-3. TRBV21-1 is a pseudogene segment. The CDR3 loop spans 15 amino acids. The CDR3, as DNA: TGTGCCAGCAGCAAAGGCATTCGATTCACAGATACGCAGTATTTT. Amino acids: CASSKGIRFTDTQYF.

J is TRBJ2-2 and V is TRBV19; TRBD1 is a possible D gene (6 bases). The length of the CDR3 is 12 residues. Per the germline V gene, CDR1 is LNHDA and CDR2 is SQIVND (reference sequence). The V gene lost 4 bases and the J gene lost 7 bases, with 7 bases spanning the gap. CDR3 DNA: TGTGCCAGTAGTAGCAGGGGCGGGGAGCTGTTTTTT. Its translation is CASSSRGGELFF.

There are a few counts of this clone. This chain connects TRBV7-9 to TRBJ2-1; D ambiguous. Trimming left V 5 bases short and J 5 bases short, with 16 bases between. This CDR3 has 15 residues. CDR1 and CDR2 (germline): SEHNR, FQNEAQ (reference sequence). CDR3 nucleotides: TGTGCCAGCAGCCGCGGACCTCATACCAACAATGAGCAGTTCTTC. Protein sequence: CASSRGPHTNNEQFF. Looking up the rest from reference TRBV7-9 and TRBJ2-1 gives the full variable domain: DTGVSQNPRHKITKRGQNVTFRCDPISEHNRLYWYRQTLGQGPEFLTYFQNEAQLEKSRLLSDRFSAERPKGSFSTLEIQRTEQGDSAMYLCASSRGPHTNNEQFFGPGTRLTVL.

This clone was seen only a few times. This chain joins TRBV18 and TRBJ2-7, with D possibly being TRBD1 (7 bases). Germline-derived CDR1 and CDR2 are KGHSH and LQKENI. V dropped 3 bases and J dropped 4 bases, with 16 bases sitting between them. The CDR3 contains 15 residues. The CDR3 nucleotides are TGTGCCAGCTCACCCCGACAGGGAGGTGGGTACGAGCAGTACTTC. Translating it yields CASSPRQGGGYEQYF.

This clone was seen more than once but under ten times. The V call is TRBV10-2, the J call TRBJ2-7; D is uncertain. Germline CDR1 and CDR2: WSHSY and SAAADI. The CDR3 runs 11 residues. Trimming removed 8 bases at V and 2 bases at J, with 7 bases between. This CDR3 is CASATPYEQYF. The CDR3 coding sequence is TGCGCCAGCGCGACCCCCTACGAGCAGTACTTC.

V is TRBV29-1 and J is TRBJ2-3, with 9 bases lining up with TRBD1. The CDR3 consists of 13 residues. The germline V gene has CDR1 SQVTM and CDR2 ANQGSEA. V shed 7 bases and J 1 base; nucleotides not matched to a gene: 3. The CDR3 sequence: CSARTGGTDTQYF. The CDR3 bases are TGCAGCGCCCGGACAGGGGGCACAGATACGCAGTATTTT.

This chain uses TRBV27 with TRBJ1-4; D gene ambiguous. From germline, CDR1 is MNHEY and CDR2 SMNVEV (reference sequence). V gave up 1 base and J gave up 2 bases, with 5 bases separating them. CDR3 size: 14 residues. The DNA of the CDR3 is TGTGCCAGCAGTTTATATGGGACTAATGAAAAACTGTTTTTT. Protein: CASSLYGTNEKLFF.

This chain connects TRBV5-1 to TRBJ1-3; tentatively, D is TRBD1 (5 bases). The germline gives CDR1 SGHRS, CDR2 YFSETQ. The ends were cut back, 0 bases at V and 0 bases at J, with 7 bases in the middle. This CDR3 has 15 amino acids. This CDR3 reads CASSLVGVSGNTIYF. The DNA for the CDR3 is TGCGCCAGCAGCTTGGTGGGGGTCTCTGGAAACACCATATATTTT.

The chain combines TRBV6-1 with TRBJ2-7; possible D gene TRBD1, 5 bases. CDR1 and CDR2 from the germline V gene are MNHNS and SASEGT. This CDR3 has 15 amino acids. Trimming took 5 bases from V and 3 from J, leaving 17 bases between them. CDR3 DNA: TGTGCCAGCAGTACCTTTCAGGGTCTAAGCTACGAGCAGTACTTC. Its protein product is CASSTFQGLSYEQYF.

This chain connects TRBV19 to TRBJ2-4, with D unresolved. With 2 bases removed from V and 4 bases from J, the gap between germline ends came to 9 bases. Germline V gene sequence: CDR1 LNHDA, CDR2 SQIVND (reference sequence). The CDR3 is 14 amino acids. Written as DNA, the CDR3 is TGTGCCAGTAGTATAATTATACAGAAAAACATTCAGTACTTC. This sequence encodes CASSIIIQKNIQYF.

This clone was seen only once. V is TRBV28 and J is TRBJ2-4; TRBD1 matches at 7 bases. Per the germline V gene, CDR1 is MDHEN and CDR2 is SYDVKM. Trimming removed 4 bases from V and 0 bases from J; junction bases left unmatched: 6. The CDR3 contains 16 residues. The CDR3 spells CASSSFRGRAKNIQYF. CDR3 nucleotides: TGTGCCAGCAGTTCTTTTAGGGGGCGAGCCAAAAACATTCAGTACTTC. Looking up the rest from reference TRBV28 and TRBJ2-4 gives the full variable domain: DVKVTQSSRYLVKRTGEKVFLECVQDMDHENMFWYRQDPGLGLRLIYFSYDVKMKEKGDIPEGYSVSREKKERFSLILESASTNQTSMYLCASSSFRGRAKNIQYFGAGTRLSVL.

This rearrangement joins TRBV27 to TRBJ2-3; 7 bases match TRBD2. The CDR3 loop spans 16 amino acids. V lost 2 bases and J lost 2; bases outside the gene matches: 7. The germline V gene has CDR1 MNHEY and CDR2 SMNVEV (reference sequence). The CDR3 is CASSLVVGGPTDTQYF. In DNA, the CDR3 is TGTGCCAGCAGTTTAGTAGTGGGAGGGCCCACAGATACGCAGTATTTT.

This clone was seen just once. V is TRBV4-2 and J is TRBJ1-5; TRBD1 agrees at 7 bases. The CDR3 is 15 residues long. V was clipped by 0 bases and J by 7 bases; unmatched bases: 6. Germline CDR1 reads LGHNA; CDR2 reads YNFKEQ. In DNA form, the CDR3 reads TGTGCCAGCAGCCAAGATGGGACAGAGCTCCAGCCCCAGCATTTT. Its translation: CASSQDGTELQPQHF.

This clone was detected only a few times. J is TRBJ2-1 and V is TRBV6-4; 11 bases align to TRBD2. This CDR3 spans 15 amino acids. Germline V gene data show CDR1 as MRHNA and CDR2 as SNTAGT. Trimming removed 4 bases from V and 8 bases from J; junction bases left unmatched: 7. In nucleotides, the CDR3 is TGTGCCAGCAGTGGAGGAACTAGCGGGGGTTATGAGCAGTTCTTC. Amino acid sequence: CASSGGTSGGYEQFF.

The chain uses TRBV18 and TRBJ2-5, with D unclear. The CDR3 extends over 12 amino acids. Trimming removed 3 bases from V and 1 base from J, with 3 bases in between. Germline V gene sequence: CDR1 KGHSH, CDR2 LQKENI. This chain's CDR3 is CASSPSQETQYF. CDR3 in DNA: TGTGCCAGCTCACCTTCCCAAGAGACCCAGTACTTC.

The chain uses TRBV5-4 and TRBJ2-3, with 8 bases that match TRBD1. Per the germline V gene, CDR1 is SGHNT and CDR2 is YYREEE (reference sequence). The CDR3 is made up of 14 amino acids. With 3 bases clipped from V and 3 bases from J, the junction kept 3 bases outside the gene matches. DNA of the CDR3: TGTGCCAGCAGCTGGACAGGGAAGACAGATACGCAGTATTTT. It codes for CASSWTGKTDTQYF.

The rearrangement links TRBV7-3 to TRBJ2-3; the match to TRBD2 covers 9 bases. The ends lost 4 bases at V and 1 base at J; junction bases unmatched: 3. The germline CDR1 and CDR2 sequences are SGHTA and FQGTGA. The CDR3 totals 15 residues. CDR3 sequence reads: CASSSPSGGTDTQYF. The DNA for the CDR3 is TGTGCCAGCAGCTCCCCTAGCGGGGGCACAGATACGCAGTATTTT.

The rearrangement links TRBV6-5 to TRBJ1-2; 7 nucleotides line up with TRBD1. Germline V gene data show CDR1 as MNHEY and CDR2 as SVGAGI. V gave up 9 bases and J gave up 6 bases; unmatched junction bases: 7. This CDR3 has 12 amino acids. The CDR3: CASRSDRDGYTF. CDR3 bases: TGTGCCAGTAGATCAGACAGGGATGGCTACACCTTC.

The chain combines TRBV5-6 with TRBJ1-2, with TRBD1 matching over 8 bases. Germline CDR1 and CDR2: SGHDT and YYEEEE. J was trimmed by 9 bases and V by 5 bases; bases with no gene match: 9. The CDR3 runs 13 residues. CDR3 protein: CASRGDRSRSYTF. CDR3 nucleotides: TGTGCCAGCAGGGGGGACAGGTCTCGGAGCTACACCTTC.

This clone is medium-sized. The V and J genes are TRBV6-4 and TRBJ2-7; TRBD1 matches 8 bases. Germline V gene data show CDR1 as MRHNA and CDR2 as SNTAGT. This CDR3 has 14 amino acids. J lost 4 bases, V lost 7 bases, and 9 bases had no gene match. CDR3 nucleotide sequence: TGTGCCAGCACTAGATACAGGGGGTTATACGAGCAGTACTTC. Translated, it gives CASTRYRGLYEQYF.

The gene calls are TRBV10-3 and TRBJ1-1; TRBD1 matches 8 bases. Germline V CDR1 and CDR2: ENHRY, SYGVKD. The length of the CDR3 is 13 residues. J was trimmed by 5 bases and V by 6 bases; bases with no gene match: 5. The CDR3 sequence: CAISWDRITEAFF. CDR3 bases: TGTGCCATCAGCTGGGACAGGATTACTGAAGCTTTCTTT.